This T cell receptor beta chain was observed in a study of blood T cell repertoires in COVID-19. CDR3 length equals 15 residues. Trimming pared 3 bases from V and 2 bases from J, leaving 13 bases between. The V gene's germline CDR1 is LNHDA and CDR2 SQIVND (reference sequence). Libraries were prepared by immunoSEQ multiplex PCR; TCRdb keeps only in-frame clonotypes and omits some of them. The sample lists some 270,000 clones; roughly 88% were seen once. J is TRBJ1-2 and V is TRBV19; no clear D. The sample consisted of peripheral blood. The source of this sequence is a woman aged 65 to 85 with acute or convalescent COVID-19. The CDR3 loop reads CASSIGTAENYGYTF. For the CDR3, the DNA is TGTGCCAGTAGTATCGGCACAGCAGAAAACTATGGCTACACCTTC.